The rows below give T cell receptor beta chains drawn from one sample of a study of blood T cells in healthy people across ages. TCRdb reprocessed the 5' RACE reads with MiXCR, giving one entry per CDR3 protein. The data show 1,800,000 or so distinct CDR3 sequences, 35% to 50% seen once. Sequences were obtained from blood. The receptors derive from a human donor in good health. CDR3s leave out the opening cysteine and the closing phenylalanine or tryptophan. D genes are given only for firm matches. A row's size may be missing; if present it is once, few, many or a size class.

>TRBV18|.|few
ASSTNTGIEQF
>TRBV28|.|.
ASSLLALNYGYT
>TRBV28|.|.
ASRSNRVPNTEAF
>TRBV7-2|TRBD1|few
ASSSRTGGGDGYT
>TRBV6-6|.|.
ASSNPGTENREQY
>TRBV6-4|.|.
ASSPGPGPQH
>TRBV15|.|.
ATSRDRQAPHEQY
>TRBV12-3/TRBV12-4|.|few
ASTLGRSYEQY
>TRBV20-1|TRBD1|.
SARLTGATYNEQF
>TRBV7-8|TRBD1|.
ASRLGTGSEKLF
>TRBV24-1|.|few
ATRRQESYEQF
>TRBV7-2|TRBD1|.
ASSLVGAGGDGTEAF
>TRBV7-2|.|.
ASSLGGSSTEAF
>TRBV28|.|many
ASSPSTGTGYT
>TRBV20-1|.|.
SVRDSPINEQF
>TRBV7-2|.|.
ASSLRTEPYEQF
>TRBV7-9|TRBD2|.
ASSLAERLAGGSTDTQY
>TRBV5-1|.|few
ASSFESLNTEAF
>TRBV2|.|.
ASSDYSAGELF
>TRBV29-1|TRBD1|many
SVETGGFAYEQY